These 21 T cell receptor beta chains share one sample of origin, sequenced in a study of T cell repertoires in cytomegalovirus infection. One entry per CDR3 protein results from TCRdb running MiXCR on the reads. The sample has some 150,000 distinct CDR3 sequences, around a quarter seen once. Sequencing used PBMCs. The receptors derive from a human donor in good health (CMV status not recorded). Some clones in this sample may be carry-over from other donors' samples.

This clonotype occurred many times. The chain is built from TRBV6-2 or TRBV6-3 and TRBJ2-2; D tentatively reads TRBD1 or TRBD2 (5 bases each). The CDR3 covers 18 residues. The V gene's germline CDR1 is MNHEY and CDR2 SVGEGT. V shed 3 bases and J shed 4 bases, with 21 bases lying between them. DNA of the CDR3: TGTGCCAGCAGTTATGTTCTCGGGGACCCGTTAGGCACCGGGGAGCTGTTTTTT. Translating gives CASSYVLGDPLGTGELFF.

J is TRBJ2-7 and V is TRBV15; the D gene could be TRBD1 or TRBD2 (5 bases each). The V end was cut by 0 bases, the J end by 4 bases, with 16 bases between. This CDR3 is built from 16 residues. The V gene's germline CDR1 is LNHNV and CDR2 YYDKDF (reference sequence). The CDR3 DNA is TGTGCCACCAGCAGAGATCGGGGCAGGGTTGGGTACGAGCAGTACTTC. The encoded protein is CATSRDRGRVGYEQYF.

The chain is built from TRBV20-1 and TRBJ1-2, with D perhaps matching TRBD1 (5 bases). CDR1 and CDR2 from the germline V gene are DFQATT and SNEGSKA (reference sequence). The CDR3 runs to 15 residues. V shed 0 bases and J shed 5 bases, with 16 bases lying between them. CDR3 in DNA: TGCAGTGCTAGAGACTTGACAGAGATTTCGTATGGCTACACCTTC. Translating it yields CSARDLTEISYGYTF.

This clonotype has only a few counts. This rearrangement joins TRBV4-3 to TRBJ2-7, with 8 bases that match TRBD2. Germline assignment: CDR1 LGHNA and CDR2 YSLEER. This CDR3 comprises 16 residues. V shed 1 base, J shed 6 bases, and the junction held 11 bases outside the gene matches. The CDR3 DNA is TGCGCCAGCAGCCAAGCTCTTACGGGAGGGCCATTCGAGCAGTACTTC. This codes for CASSQALTGGPFEQYF.

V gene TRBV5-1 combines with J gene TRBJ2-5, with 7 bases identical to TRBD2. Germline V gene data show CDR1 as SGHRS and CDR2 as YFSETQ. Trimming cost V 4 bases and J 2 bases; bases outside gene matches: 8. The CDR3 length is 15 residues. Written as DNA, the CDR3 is TGCGCCAGCAGCATAACCGGGACTAAACAAGAGACCCAGTACTTC. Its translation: CASSITGTKQETQYF.

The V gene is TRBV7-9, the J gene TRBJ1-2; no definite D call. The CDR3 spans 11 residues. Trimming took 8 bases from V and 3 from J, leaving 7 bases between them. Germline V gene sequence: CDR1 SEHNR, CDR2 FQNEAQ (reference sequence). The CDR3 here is CASSRDYGYTF. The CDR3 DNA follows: TGTGCCAGCTCCCGGGACTATGGCTACACCTTC.

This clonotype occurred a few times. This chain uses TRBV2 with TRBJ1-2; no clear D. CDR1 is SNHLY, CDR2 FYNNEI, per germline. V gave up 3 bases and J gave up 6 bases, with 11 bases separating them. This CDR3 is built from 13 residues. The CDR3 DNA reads TGTGCCAGCAGTGACGGGGTACCCAATGGCTACACCTTC. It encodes CASSDGVPNGYTF.

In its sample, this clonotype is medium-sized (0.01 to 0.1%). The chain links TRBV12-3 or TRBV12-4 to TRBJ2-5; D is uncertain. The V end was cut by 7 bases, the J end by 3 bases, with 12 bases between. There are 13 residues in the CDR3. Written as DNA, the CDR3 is TGTGCCAGCACCCTTGGCACAGAAGAGACCCAGTACTTC. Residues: CASTLGTEETQYF.

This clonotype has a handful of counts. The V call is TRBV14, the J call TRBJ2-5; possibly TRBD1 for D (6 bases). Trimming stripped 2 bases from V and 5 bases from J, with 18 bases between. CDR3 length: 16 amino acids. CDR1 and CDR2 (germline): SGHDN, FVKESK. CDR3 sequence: CASSQNLGAGEETQYF. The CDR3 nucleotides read TGTGCCAGCAGCCAAAATTTGGGGGCTGGAGAGGAGACCCAGTACTTC.

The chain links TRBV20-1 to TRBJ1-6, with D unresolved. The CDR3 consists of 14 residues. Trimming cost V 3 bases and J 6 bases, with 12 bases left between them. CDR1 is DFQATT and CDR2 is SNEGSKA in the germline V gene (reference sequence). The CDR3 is CSASRLGLNSPLHF. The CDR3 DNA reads TGCAGTGCTAGCCGTCTGGGCCTTAATTCACCCCTCCACTTT.

This chain's CDR3 is CAISRTPYEQYF. CDR3 DNA: TGTGCCATCTCCCGGACACCCTACGAGCAGTACTTC. V usage is TRBV28 and J usage is TRBJ2-7, with D possibly TRBD1 on 5 matching bases. Germline V gene data show CDR1 as MDHEN and CDR2 as SYDVKM. Trimming stripped 10 bases from V and 2 bases from J, with 12 bases between. This CDR3 comprises 12 residues. Together with reference TRBV28 and TRBJ2-7, the CDR3 gives the full variable domain: DVKVTQSSRYLVKRTGEKVFLECVQDMDHENMFWYRQDPGLGLRLIYFSYDVKMKEKGDIPEGYSVSREKKERFSLILESASTNQTSMYLCAISRTPYEQYFGPGTRLTVT.

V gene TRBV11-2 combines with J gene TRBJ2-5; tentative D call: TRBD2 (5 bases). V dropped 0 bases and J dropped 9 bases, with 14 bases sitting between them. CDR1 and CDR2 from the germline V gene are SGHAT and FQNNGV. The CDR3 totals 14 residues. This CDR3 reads CASSLDRQVGAQYF. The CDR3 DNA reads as TGTGCCAGCAGCTTAGATAGGCAGGTCGGGGCCCAGTACTTC.

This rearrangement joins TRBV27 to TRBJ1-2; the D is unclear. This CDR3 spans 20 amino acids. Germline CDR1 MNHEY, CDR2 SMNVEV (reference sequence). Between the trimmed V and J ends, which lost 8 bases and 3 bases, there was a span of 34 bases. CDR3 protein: CASRLPLGNWRSRSHYGYTF. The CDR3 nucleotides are TGTGCCAGCCGACTTCCATTAGGGAACTGGCGGAGTCGGTCCCACTATGGCTACACCTTC.

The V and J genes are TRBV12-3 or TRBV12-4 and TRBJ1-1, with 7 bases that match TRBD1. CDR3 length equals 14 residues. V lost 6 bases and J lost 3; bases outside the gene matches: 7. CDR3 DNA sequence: TGTGCCAGCAGCCCAGGGGGGCGGTACACTGAAGCTTTCTTT. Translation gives CASSPGGRYTEAFF.

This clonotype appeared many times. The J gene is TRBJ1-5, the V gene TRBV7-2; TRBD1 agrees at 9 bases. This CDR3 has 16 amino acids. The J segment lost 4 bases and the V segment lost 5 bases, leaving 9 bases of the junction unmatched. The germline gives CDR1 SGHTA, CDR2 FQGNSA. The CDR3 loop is CASSTPGGQGNQPQHF. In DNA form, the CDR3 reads TGTGCCAGCAGCACCCCCGGGGGACAGGGTAATCAGCCCCAGCATTTT. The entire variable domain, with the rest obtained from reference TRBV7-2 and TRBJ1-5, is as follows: GAGVSQSPSNKVTEKGKDVELRCDPISGHTALYWYRQSLGQGLEFLIYFQGNSAPDKSGLPSDRFSAERTGGSVSTLTIQRTQQEDSAVYLCASSTPGGQGNQPQHFGDGTRLSIL.

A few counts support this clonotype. The CDR3 loop reads CASSSFGQAGGTEAFF. The CDR3 DNA reads TGCGCCAGCAGCTCGTTCGGACAGGCCGGCGGCACTGAAGCTTTCTTT. The V call is TRBV5-1, the J call TRBJ1-1, with TRBD1 matching over 7 bases. Trimming at V came to 3 bases and at J to 4 bases, leaving 12 bases not matched to a gene. CDR1 and CDR2 from the germline V gene are SGHRS and YFSETQ. The CDR3 is 16 residues long. Together with reference TRBV5-1 and TRBJ1-1, the CDR3 gives the full variable domain: KAGVTQTPRYLIKTRGQQVTLSCSPISGHRSVSWYQQTPGQGLQFLFEYFSETQRNKGNFPGRFSGRQFSNSRSEMNVSTLELGDSALYLCASSSFGQAGGTEAFFGQGTRLTVV.

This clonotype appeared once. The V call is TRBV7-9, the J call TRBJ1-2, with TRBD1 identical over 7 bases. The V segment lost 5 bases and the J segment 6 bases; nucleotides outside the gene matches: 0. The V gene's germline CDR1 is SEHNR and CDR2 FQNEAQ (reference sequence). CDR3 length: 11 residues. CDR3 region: CASSQGDGYTF. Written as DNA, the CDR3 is TGTGCCAGCAGCCAGGGGGATGGCTACACCTTC.

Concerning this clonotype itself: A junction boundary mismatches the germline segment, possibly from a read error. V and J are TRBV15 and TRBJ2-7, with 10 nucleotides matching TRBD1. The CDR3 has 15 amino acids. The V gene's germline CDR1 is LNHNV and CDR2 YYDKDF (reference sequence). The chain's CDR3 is CDTSYTGTGDYEQYF. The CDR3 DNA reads TGTGACACCAGCTATACCGGGACAGGGGATTACGAGCAGTACTTC.

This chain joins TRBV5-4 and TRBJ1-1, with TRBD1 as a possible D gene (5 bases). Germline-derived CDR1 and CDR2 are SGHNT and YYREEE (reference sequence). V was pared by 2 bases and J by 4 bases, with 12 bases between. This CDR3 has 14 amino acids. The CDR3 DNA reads TGTGCCAGCAGCTTTCCGGACACCCCCACTGAAGCTTTCTTT. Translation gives CASSFPDTPTEAFF. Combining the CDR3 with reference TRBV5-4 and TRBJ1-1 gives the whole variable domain ETGVTQSPTHLIKTRGQQVTLRCSSQSGHNTVSWYQQALGQGPQFIFQYYREEENGRGNFPPRFSGLQFPNYSSELNVNALELDDSALYLCASSFPDTPTEAFFGQGTRLTVV.

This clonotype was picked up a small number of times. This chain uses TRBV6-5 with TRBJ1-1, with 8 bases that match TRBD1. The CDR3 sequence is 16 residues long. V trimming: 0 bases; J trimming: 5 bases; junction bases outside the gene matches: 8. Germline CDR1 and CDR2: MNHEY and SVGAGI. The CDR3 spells CASSYSTRGRVTEAFF. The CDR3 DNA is TGTGCCAGCAGTTACTCGACCAGGGGGCGGGTGACTGAAGCTTTCTTT.

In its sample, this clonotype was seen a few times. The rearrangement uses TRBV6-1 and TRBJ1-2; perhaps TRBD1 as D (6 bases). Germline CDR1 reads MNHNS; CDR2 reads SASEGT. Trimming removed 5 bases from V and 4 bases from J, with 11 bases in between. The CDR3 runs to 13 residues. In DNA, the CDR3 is TGTGCCAGCAGTCAAGACAGGAGCTATGGCTACACCTTC. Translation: CASSQDRSYGYTF.